Listed below are T cell receptor beta chains from one sample, sequenced in a study of CD8 T cells in ankylosing spondylitis. One entry per CDR3 protein, called by TCRdb with MiXCR from the 5' RACE reads. The sample lists 50,000 to 75,000 distinct CDR3 sequences; 6.2% were seen once. The specimen was synovial fluid, either unsorted or a sorted T cell fraction (not recorded which). All receptors derive from a male donor with ankylosing spondylitis. CDR3s include the opening cysteine and the closing phenylalanine or tryptophan. A D gene is named only where the DNA matches it firmly. Size is omitted from some rows. Given values are once, few, many or a class for expanded clones.

abundance,d_gene,j_gene,v_gene,CDR3nt,CDR3aa
NA,NA,TRBJ2-7,TRBV19,TGTGCCAGTAGTACTCAGGGGTTTTCCTACGAGCAGTACTTC,CASSTQGFSYEQYF
NA,TRBD1,TRBJ1-3,TRBV29-1,TGCAGCGTGGCCCCACTCTATCCGGACAGGGGGCCTGGAAACACCATATATTTT,CSVAPLYPDRGPGNTIYF
NA,NA,TRBJ2-7,TRBV6-1,TGTGCCAGCAGTGATGGGAAGGACGGAGCACTGCAGTACTTC,CASSDGKDGALQYF
many,TRBD2,TRBJ2-2,TRBV12-3/TRBV12-4,TGTGCCGGGGGTCTAGCGGGACTGAACACCGGGGAGCTGTTTTTT,CAGGLAGLNTGELFF
few,TRBD1,TRBJ2-5,TRBV7-2,TGTGCCAGCAGCCGAGACAGGGGGCGGGAGACCCAGTACTTC,CASSRDRGRETQYF
many,NA,TRBJ2-7,TRBV7-2,TGTGCCAGCAGCCCAGGGTCCGGGCAGTACTTC,CASSPGSGQYF
few,TRBD2,TRBJ2-2,TRBV4-3,TGCGCCAGCAGCCAAGGGGGCGGGAGTGGGACCGGGGAGCTGTTTTTT,CASSQGGGSGTGELFF
few,NA,TRBJ2-6,TRBV30,TGTGCCTGGACAAAAAGGGGGGTGCAAACTGGGGCCAACGTCCTGACTTTC,CAWTKRGVQTGANVLTF
few,NA,TRBJ2-1,TRBV7-2,TGTGCCAGCATCCAAGAATACTTCAATGAGCAGTTCTTC,CASIQEYFNEQFF
medium-sized,NA,TRBJ1-4,TRBV28,TGTGCCAGCAGAAGGACGGTTAATGAAAAACTGTTTTTT,CASRRTVNEKLFF
many,TRBD2,TRBJ2-1,TRBV29-1,TGCAGCGTTGAAAGCGGGAGGGCCAGCCACAATGAGCAGTTCTTC,CSVESGRASHNEQFF
many,NA,TRBJ1-2,TRBV7-9,TGTGCCAGCAGCTTGGACATAAACTATGGCTACACCTTC,CASSLDINYGYTF
many,NA,TRBJ1-1,TRBV29-1,TGCAGCGTTGAGGGCCAGAACACTGAAGCTTTCTTT,CSVEGQNTEAFF
many,NA,TRBJ2-2,TRBV7-9,TGTGCCAGCAGCTTGGGACCACACCGGGAGCTGTTTTTT,CASSLGPHRELFF
NA,NA,TRBJ2-7,TRBV12-3/TRBV12-4,TGTGCCAGCAGTCCGAGAGGGCGGGACGGCTGGAGTGTGCAGTACTTC,CASSPRGRDGWSVQYF
many,TRBD1,TRBJ1-1,TRBV7-8,TGTGCCAGCAGCCGGCTCACAGGGGATATGAACACTGAAGCTTTCTTT,CASSRLTGDMNTEAFF
many,TRBD1,TRBJ2-3,TRBV7-2,TGTGCCAGCAGCAGCGGACAGGGTTCAGATACGCAGTATTTT,CASSSGQGSDTQYF
many,NA,TRBJ2-1,TRBV7-8,TGTGCCAGCAGCTTGTTAGGCCTACGGGGTGGGGATGAGCAGTTCTTC,CASSLLGLRGGDEQFF
NA,TRBD2,TRBJ2-3,TRBV9,TGTGCCAGCAGTAGGGTAGCGGGCAGCACAGATACGCAGTATTTT,CASSRVAGSTDTQYF
few,TRBD2,TRBJ2-2,TRBV5-1,TGCTCCAGCAGCTTTGGCGGGAGTGGCACCGGGGAGCTGTTTTTT,CSSSFGGSGTGELFF
many,NA,TRBJ2-7,TRBV7-9,TGTGCCAGCAGCCCAGGGTCCTACGAGCAGTACTTC,CASSPGSYEQYF
few,TRBD1,TRBJ2-3,TRBV2,TGTGCCAGCAGTTCAAGGACAGGGTCAGATACGCAGTATTTT,CASSSRTGSDTQYF
many,NA,TRBJ2-4,TRBV27,TGTGCCAGCAGCCAGGGGTTTTTCGCCAAAAACATTCAGTACTTC,CASSQGFFAKNIQYF
NA,TRBD1,TRBJ1-5,TRBV2,TGTGCCAGCAGTGTTGACAGGGGCGGGTACCTAAACCAGCCCCAGCATTTT,CASSVDRGGYLNQPQHF
few,TRBD1,TRBJ2-7,TRBV9,TGTGCCAGCAGCGTAGAGACAGGGGAAACCTACGAGCAGTACTTC,CASSVETGETYEQYF
many,TRBD2,TRBJ2-1,TRBV6-2/TRBV6-3,TGTGCCAGCAGTTACTGGCGCGGGACTAGCGGGATCCTTTTAGCCTACAATGAGCAGTTCTTC,CASSYWRGTSGILLAYNEQFF
NA,TRBD1,TRBJ1-1,TRBV30,TGTGCCTGGAGTTCGTTACAAACAGGGGGGCAGACTGAAGCTTTCTTT,CAWSSLQTGGQTEAFF
many,NA,TRBJ2-1,TRBV5-5,TGTGCCAGCAGCTTGCCCCATGAGCAGTTCTTC,CASSLPHEQFF
few,NA,TRBJ2-1,TRBV6-1,TGTGCCAGCAGTGAAGCGGCTAGCAGATCAGGCTATGAGCAGTTCTTC,CASSEAASRSGYEQFF
NA,NA,TRBJ2-2,TRBV28,TGTGCCAGCAGACCAGGGAACACCGGGGAGCTGTTTTTT,CASRPGNTGELFF
many,TRBD2,TRBJ2-7,TRBV7-8,TGTGCCAGCAGCCCCGGTACTAGCGGAGGACGGGAGCAGTACTTC,CASSPGTSGGREQYF
many,NA,TRBJ1-1,TRBV6-5,TGTGCCAGCAGTTACGGGGGAGCGAGGGCTGAAGCTTTCTTT,CASSYGGARAEAFF
NA,NA,TRBJ2-4,TRBV12-3/TRBV12-4,TGTGCCAGCAGTTTAGTACTGTTAAACATTCAGTACTTC,CASSLVLLNIQYF
NA,NA,TRBJ2-3,TRBV10-3,TGTGCCATCAGTGAGTTAGGGGATACGCAGTATTTT,CAISELGDTQYF
many,TRBD2,TRBJ2-3,TRBV7-2,TGTGCCAGCAGCTTACCGAATTCGAAGACTAGCGGGCGGGTATTGTCAGATACGCAGTATTTT,CASSLPNSKTSGRVLSDTQYF
many,TRBD1,TRBJ2-5,TRBV5-4,TGTGCCAGCAGCCACACCGACAGGGTAGAGACCCAGTACTTC,CASSHTDRVETQYF
few,NA,TRBJ1-1,TRBV12-3/TRBV12-4,TGTGCCAGCGGGGAGCCCCCGGGTTCAGCCGGGAACACTGAAGCTTTCTTT,CASGEPPGSAGNTEAFF
few,NA,TRBJ1-4,TRBV5-1,TGCGCCAGCACCGACTCCCAGAACGTCCCTAATGAAAAACTGTTTTTT,CASTDSQNVPNEKLFF
few,NA,TRBJ2-7,TRBV20-1,TGCAGTGCTAGGGGGGGGCCCAACTCCTACGAGCAGTACTTC,CSARGGPNSYEQYF